This passage covers 13 T cell receptor beta chains from one sample sequenced in a study of T cell responses to AZD1222 COVID-19 vaccine. The data were produced by immunoSEQ multiplex PCR, yet TCRdb's version contains in-frame clones alone and is incomplete. This table has some 160,000 clones, approximately 90% appearing once. The source was peripheral blood, collected 28 days after the second AZD1222 dose. The receptors shown here come from an adult who received the AZD1222 COVID-19 vaccine.

This rearrangement joins TRBV19 to TRBJ1-1; tentatively, D is TRBD1 (5 bases). The CDR3 covers 16 residues. Trimming left V 4 bases short and J 2 bases short, with 17 bases between. Germline V gene sequence: CDR1 LNHDA, CDR2 SQIVND (reference sequence). DNA of the CDR3: TGTGCCAGTAGTACTGGACAAGGCCAAACTAACACTGAAGCTTTCTTT. This sequence encodes CASSTGQGQTNTEAFF.

The V and J genes are TRBV6-6 and TRBJ2-3; 9 bases are shared with TRBD2. The germline V gene has CDR1 MNHNY and CDR2 SVGAGI (reference sequence). The CDR3 has 15 amino acids. Trimming removed 6 bases from V and 4 bases from J; junction bases left unmatched: 8. The CDR3 region has the DNA TGTGCCAGCAGACTATTAGCGGGAGTAGCAGATACGCAGTATTTT. Amino acid sequence: CASRLLAGVADTQYF.

This sequence joins TRBV15 and TRBJ2-4, with 7 positions matching TRBD1. The CDR3 length is 17 residues. J lost 1 base, V lost 2 bases, and 8 bases had no gene match. The germline CDR1 and CDR2 sequences are LNHNV and YYDKDF (reference sequence). The CDR3 reads CATSRSWKGAAKNIQYF. In DNA form, the CDR3 reads TGTGCCACCAGCAGATCCTGGAAGGGGGCTGCCAAAAACATTCAGTACTTC. Full variable domain (missing parts from reference TRBV15 and TRBJ2-4): DAMVIQNPRYQVTQFGKPVTLSCSQTLNHNVMYWYQQKSSQAPKLLFHYYDKDFNNEADTPDNFQSRRPNTSFCFLDIRSPGLGDTAMYLCATSRSWKGAAKNIQYFGAGTRLSVL.

V is TRBV7-3 and J is TRBJ2-1; 9 nucleotides line up with TRBD2. CDR3 length: 17 residues. V dropped 0 bases and J dropped 5; count of bases not matched to a gene: 8. CDR1 is SGHTA, CDR2 FQGTGA, per germline. The chain's CDR3 is CASSLTFQRGVHNEQFF. CDR3 DNA: TGTGCCAGCAGCTTAACGTTCCAGCGGGGGGTACACAATGAGCAGTTCTTC.

This rearrangement joins TRBV19 to TRBJ1-1; TRBD1 might be the D (5 bases). This CDR3 comprises 14 residues. Trimming took off 4 bases at V and 0 bases at J, with 9 bases between the two ends. Germline CDR1 LNHDA, CDR2 SQIVND (reference sequence). The CDR3 loop is CASSTQDLNTEAFF. In DNA, the CDR3 is TGTGCCAGTAGTACACAGGACCTGAACACTGAAGCTTTCTTT.

Comment on this clone: A junction boundary mismatches the germline segment, possibly from a read error. The DNA for the CDR3 is TGTGCCAGCGAGACAGGGGGTTCTGAAAACACCATATATTTT. It translates to CASETGGSENTIYF. This chain links TRBV5-4 with TRBJ1-3; 9 bases fit TRBD1. CDR1 SGHNT and CDR2 YYREEE come from the germline V gene (reference sequence). This CDR3 region has 14 residues.

This rearrangement joins TRBV7-9 to TRBJ2-7; possible D gene TRBD2, 5 bases. The CDR3 contains 12 residues. The germline V gene has CDR1 SEHNR and CDR2 FQNEAQ (reference sequence). Trimming removed 5 bases at V and 5 bases at J, with 10 bases between. CDR3 region: CASSPGGNEQYF. The CDR3 nucleotides are TGTGCCAGCAGCCCCGGAGGTAACGAGCAGTACTTC.

V gene TRBV6-6 combines with J gene TRBJ1-2; perhaps TRBD1 as D (5 bases). CDR3 length equals 15 residues. V lost 0 bases and J lost 7, with 15 bases in between. Germline V gives CDR1 MNHNY, CDR2 SVGAGI (reference sequence). The CDR3 bases are TGTGCCAGCAGTTACTCTGGGCAGGGAGGGAGTGGCTACACCTTC. This gives the protein CASSYSGQGGSGYTF.

This sequence joins TRBV7-8 and TRBJ1-4; D possibly corresponds to TRBD1 (6 bases). The length of the CDR3 is 14 residues. V lost 1 base and J lost 3, with 6 bases in between. From germline, CDR1 is SGHVS and CDR2 FQNEAQ. CDR3 in DNA: TGTGCCAGCAGCTTAGAGGGGGCTAATGAAAAACTGTTTTTT. Translating it yields CASSLEGANEKLFF.

The rearrangement joins TRBV18 to TRBJ1-1, with D perhaps TRBD1 (5 bases). The CDR3 extends over 15 amino acids. Germline lookup yields CDR1 KGHSH and CDR2 LQKENI. The germline V and J ends were trimmed by 0 bases and 2 bases, with 10 bases remaining between them. The CDR3 spells CASSPPSQGNTEAFF. CDR3 nucleotides: TGTGCCAGCTCACCACCGAGCCAGGGCAACACTGAAGCTTTCTTT.

CDR3 sequence reads: CASGLSTGLGTEAFF. Here the CDR3 DNA reads TGTGCTAGTGGTTTAAGTACAGGGTTGGGCACTGAAGCTTTCTTT. The J gene is TRBJ1-1, the V gene TRBV12-5, with D possibly matching TRBD1 (6 bases). In germline, CDR1 is LGHNT, CDR2 FRNRAP. V was clipped by 3 bases and J by 4 bases, with 15 bases between them. CDR3 size: 15 residues. The full variable domain, in which reference TRBV12-5 and TRBJ1-1 provide the parts outside the CDR3, is DARVTQTPRHKVTEMGQEVTMRCQPILGHNTVFWYRQTMMQGLELLAYFRNRAPLDDSGMPKDRFSAEMPDATLATLKIQPSEPRDSAVYFCASGLSTGLGTEAFFGQGTRLTVV.

The rearrangement links TRBV19 to TRBJ2-1, with TRBD2 matching 9 bases. Per germline, CDR1 LNHDA and CDR2 SQIVND (reference sequence). This CDR3 region has 16 residues. J lost 4 bases, V lost 5 bases, and 9 bases had no gene match. CDR3 DNA: TGTGCCAGTAGTGGAGGGCTAGCGGGACAATACAATGAGCAGTTCTTC. Encoded protein: CASSGGLAGQYNEQFF.

The CDR3 loop reads CATNRGGAGANVLTF. In DNA form, the CDR3 reads TGTGCCACCAACCGGGGGGGTGCTGGGGCCAACGTCCTGACTTTC. The V call is TRBV6-5, the J call TRBJ2-6; 8 bases fit TRBD2. Germline values: CDR1 MNHEY, CDR2 SVGAGI. The V segment lost 10 bases and the J segment 2 bases; nucleotides outside the gene matches: 7. The CDR3 covers 15 residues.